These T cell receptor beta chains were read from a single sample in a study of T cells after yellow fever vaccination. From the 5' RACE reads, TCRdb called clonotypes with MiXCR, one entry per CDR3 protein. The sample records a few hundred thousand distinct CDR3 sequences, around 20% being singletons. This sample comprised PBMCs, obtained before the yellow fever booster vaccination. These receptors were obtained from a man in his late teens or twenties who received the YFV17D yellow fever vaccine. CDR3s include the opening cysteine and the closing phenylalanine or tryptophan. D genes are given only for firm matches. Expanded clones are given a class, and other clones once, few, many or no size at all.

abundance: few
v_gene: TRBV12-3/TRBV12-4
d_gene: TRBD2
j_gene: TRBJ2-1
CDR3nt: TGTGCCAGCAGTCCCGCCCTCGGGGGGTCTGAGCAGTTCTTC
CDR3aa: CASSPALGGSEQFF

abundance: many
v_gene: TRBV29-1
d_gene: -
j_gene: TRBJ1-3
CDR3nt: TGCAGCGTTGAGGACATTGGAAACACCATATATTTT
CDR3aa: CSVEDIGNTIYF

abundance: -
v_gene: TRBV15
d_gene: -
j_gene: TRBJ1-1
CDR3nt: TGTGCCACCAGCAGATCATTGAACACTGAAGCTTTCTTT
CDR3aa: CATSRSLNTEAFF

abundance: -
v_gene: TRBV2
d_gene: -
j_gene: TRBJ2-3
CDR3nt: TGTGCCAGCAGTGATCCCTCGACTAGTAGTCAAACAGATACGCAGTATTTT
CDR3aa: CASSDPSTSSQTDTQYF

abundance: few
v_gene: TRBV5-1
d_gene: -
j_gene: TRBJ2-2
CDR3nt: TGCGCCAGCAGCTTGAGGCTAGAACCCGACACCGGGGAGCTGTTTTTT
CDR3aa: CASSLRLEPDTGELFF

abundance: -
v_gene: TRBV2
d_gene: -
j_gene: TRBJ1-5
CDR3nt: TGTGCCAGCGTCCGGGACCGCAATCAGCCCCAGCATTTT
CDR3aa: CASVRDRNQPQHF

abundance: -
v_gene: TRBV2
d_gene: TRBD2
j_gene: TRBJ2-5
CDR3nt: TGTGCCAGCAGCACTAGCGCTAGGGGAGGAGAGACCCAGTACTTC
CDR3aa: CASSTSARGGETQYF

abundance: many
v_gene: TRBV24-1
d_gene: -
j_gene: TRBJ2-2
CDR3nt: TGTGCCACCAGTGATTCCGGACATTGGGACGGGGAGCTGTTTTTT
CDR3aa: CATSDSGHWDGELFF

abundance: many
v_gene: TRBV6-5
d_gene: -
j_gene: TRBJ2-2
CDR3nt: -
CDR3aa: CASSYSPAGRTRGSCFF

abundance: few
v_gene: TRBV5-1
d_gene: -
j_gene: TRBJ1-1
CDR3nt: TGCGCCAGCAGCTTGGCAGCAGAACCCACACGGACTGAAGCTTTCTTT
CDR3aa: CASSLAAEPTRTEAFF

abundance: -
v_gene: TRBV5-4
d_gene: -
j_gene: TRBJ2-7
CDR3nt: TGTGCCAGCAGCCGAGGGGGGACCTCTTGGAGCGACGAGCAGTACTTC
CDR3aa: CASSRGGTSWSDEQYF

abundance: -
v_gene: TRBV5-1
d_gene: -
j_gene: TRBJ1-1
CDR3nt: TGCGCCAGTCGCTCGATCTCTCCCGTATCTGAAGCTTTCTTT
CDR3aa: CASRSISPVSEAFF

abundance: -
v_gene: TRBV10-3
d_gene: -
j_gene: TRBJ2-4
CDR3nt: TGTGCCACCTTCGAGGGAAACATTCAGTACTTC
CDR3aa: CATFEGNIQYF

abundance: -
v_gene: TRBV4-3
d_gene: -
j_gene: TRBJ2-1
CDR3nt: TGCGCCAGCAGCCAAGATCAGGGTAGAGGCAATGAGCAGTTCTTC
CDR3aa: CASSQDQGRGNEQFF

abundance: -
v_gene: TRBV6-5
d_gene: TRBD1
j_gene: TRBJ1-2
CDR3nt: TGTGCCAGCAGCAGCCCGGACAGGGGGCAGCGCGGCTACACCTTC
CDR3aa: CASSSPDRGQRGYTF

abundance: -
v_gene: TRBV20-1
d_gene: -
j_gene: TRBJ1-1
CDR3nt: TGCAGTGCTAGTCTAACCAACACTGAAGCTTTCTTT
CDR3aa: CSASLTNTEAFF

abundance: -
v_gene: TRBV4-3
d_gene: -
j_gene: TRBJ2-7
CDR3nt: TGCGCCAGCAGCCAAGATATCGACAGAGAGTACTACGAGCAGTACTTC
CDR3aa: CASSQDIDREYYEQYF

abundance: few
v_gene: TRBV7-6
d_gene: -
j_gene: TRBJ2-2
CDR3nt: TGTGCCAGCAGCTTACAGGGGGGACTCGACCGGGAGCTGTTTTTT
CDR3aa: CASSLQGGLDRELFF